The TCR beta chain described here comes from a study of T cell responses to AZD1222 COVID-19 vaccine. Points from the study as a whole: Repertoires were sampled only after the peak T cell response.

As regards this clone: No antigen is known for it.

The CDR3 has 14 amino acids. V lost 3 bases and J 5 bases, leaving 12 bases between the germline ends. The V gene's germline CDR1 is MGHRA and CDR2 YSYEKL. Profiled with immunoSEQ multiplex PCR; TCRdb holds only in-frame clones, not every one. The sample has about 120,000 clones, around 90% seen once. The chain employs TRBV4-1 and TRBJ2-3; D gene uncertain. This receptor was identified in an adult who received the MenACWY meningococcal vaccine as a control. The material sequenced was peripheral blood, taken 28 days after the second dose of the MenACWY control vaccine. CDR3 in amino acids: CASSQTYFRDTQYF. In DNA form, the CDR3 reads TGCGCCAGCAGCCAGACGTACTTCAGAGATACGCAGTATTTT.